This TCR beta chain appears in the sequencing data of a study of T cell responses to AZD1222 COVID-19 vaccine. Germline CDR1 reads MDHEN; CDR2 reads SYDVKM. This CDR3 is 14 amino acids long. V was pared by 6 bases and J by 10 bases, with 11 bases of the junction left unmatched. Points on this clone: Its antigen is unknown.

Findings and caveats of the study: It was only after the peak T cell response that any repertoires were sampled. Seropositive AZD1222 recipients at baseline numbered only 5 or 6. Clonal diversity may have been underestimated, and the donors were mostly white British, with more females than males.

Profiling relied on immunoSEQ multiplex PCR, and the TCRdb table lists in-frame clones only, not all of them. The sample has 100,000 to 150,000 clones, roughly 87% seen once; the top ten hold roughly 9.8%. The clonotype was recovered from an adult in good health. The chain joins TRBV28 to TRBJ1-1; 10 bases map to TRBD1. The sequenced sample was peripheral blood, obtained on day 0 of AZD1222 vaccination. The CDR3 region has the DNA TGTGCCAGCAGGGATAGACAGGGGGCGCGTCGAGCTTTCTTT. Translating it yields CASRDRQGARRAFF. Variable domain in full (rest from reference TRBV28 and TRBJ1-1): DVKVTQSSRYLVKRTGEKVFLECVQDMDHENMFWYRQDPGLGLRLIYFSYDVKMKEKGDIPEGYSVSREKKERFSLILESASTNQTSMYLCASRDRQGARRAFFGQGTRLTVV.